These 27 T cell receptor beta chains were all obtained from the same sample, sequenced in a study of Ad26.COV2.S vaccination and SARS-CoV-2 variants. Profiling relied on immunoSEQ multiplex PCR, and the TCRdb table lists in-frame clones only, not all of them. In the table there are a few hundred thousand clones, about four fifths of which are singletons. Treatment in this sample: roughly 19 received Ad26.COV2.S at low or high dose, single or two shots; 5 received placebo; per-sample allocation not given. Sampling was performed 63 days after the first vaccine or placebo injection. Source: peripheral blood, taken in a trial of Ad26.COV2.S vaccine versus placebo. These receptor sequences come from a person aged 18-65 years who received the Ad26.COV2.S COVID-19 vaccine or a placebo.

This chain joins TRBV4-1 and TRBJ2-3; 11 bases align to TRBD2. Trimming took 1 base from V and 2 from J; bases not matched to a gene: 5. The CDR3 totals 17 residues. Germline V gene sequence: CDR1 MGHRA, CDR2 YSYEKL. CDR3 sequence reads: CASSQAWTSGSTDTQYF. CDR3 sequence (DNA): TGCGCCAGCAGCCAAGCCTGGACTAGCGGGTCCACAGATACGCAGTATTTT.

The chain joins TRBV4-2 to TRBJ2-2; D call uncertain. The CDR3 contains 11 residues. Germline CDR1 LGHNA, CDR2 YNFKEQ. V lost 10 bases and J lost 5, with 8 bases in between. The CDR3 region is CATLSTGELFF. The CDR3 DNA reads TGTGCCACCTTGAGTACCGGGGAGCTGTTTTTT.

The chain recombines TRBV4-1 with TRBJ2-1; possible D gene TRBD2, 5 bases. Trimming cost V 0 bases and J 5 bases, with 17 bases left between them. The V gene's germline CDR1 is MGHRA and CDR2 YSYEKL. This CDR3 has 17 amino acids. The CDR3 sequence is CASSQERTGRIDNEQFF. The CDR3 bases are TGCGCCAGCAGCCAAGAACGTACGGGAAGGATTGACAATGAGCAGTTCTTC.

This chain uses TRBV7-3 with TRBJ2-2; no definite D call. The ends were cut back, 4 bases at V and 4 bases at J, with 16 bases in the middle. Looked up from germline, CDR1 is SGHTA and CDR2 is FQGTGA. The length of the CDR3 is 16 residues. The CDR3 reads CASSSGRTPGTGELFF. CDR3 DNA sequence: TGTGCCAGCAGCTCTGGCAGGACCCCGGGCACCGGGGAGCTGTTTTTT.

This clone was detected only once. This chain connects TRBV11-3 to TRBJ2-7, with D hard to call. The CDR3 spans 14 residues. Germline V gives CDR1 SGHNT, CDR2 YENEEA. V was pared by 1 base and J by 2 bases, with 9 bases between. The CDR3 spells CASSLAPPAYEQYF. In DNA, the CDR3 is TGTGCCAGCAGCTTAGCCCCGCCGGCCTACGAGCAGTACTTC.

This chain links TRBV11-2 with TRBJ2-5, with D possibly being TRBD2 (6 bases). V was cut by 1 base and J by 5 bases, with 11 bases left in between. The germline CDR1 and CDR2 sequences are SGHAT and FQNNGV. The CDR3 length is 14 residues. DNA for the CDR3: TGTGCCAGCAGCTTAGCGGGAGTGTGGGAGACCCAGTACTTC. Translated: CASSLAGVWETQYF.

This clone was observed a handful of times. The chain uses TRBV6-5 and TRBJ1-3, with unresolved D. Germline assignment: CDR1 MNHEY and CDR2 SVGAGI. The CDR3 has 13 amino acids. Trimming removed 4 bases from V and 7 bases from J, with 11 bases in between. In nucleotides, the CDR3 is TGTGCCAGCAGTTCTCAGGCGGGTAACACCATATATTTT. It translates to CASSSQAGNTIYF.

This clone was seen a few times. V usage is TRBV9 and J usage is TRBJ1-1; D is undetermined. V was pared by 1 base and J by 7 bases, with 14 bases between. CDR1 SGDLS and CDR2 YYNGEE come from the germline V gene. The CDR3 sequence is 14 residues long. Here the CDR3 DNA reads TGTGCCAGCAGCGTATCCAACCGGAGAGGTGAAGCTTTCTTT. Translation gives CASSVSNRRGEAFF. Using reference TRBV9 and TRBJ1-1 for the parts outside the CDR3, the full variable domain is DSGVTQTPKHLITATGQRVTLRCSPRSGDLSVYWYQQSLDQGLQFLIQYYNGEERAKGNILERFSAQQFPDLHSELNLSSLELGDSALYFCASSVSNRRGEAFFGQGTRLTVV.

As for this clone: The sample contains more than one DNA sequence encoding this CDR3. The CDR3: CASSLAGGETQYF. CDR3 sequence (DNA): TGTGCCAGCAGTTTAGCAGGGGGGGAGACCCAGTACTTC. This chain links TRBV12-3 or TRBV12-4 with TRBJ2-5; D is possibly TRBD1 or TRBD2 (6 bases each). CDR3 size: 13 residues. Trimming took 0 bases from V and 5 from J, leaving 7 bases between them.

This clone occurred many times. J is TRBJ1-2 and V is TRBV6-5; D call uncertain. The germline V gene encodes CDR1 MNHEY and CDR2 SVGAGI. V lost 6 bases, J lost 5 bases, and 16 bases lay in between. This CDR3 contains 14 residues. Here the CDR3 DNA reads TGTGCCAGCAGCAATCCGACGGGAGTATATGGCTACACCTTC. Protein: CASSNPTGVYGYTF.

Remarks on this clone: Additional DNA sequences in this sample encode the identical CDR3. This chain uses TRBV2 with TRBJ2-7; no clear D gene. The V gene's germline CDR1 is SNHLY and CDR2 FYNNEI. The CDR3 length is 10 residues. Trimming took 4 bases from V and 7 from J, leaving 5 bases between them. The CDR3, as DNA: TGTGCCAGCAGTGTAAGGGAGCAGTACTTC. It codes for CASSVREQYF.

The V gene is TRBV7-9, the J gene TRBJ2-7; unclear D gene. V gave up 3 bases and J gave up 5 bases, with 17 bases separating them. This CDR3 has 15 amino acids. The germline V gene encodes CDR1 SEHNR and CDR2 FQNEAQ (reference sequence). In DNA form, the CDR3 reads TGTGCCAGCAGCTTTGTAATGGGGAAGGTCGACGAGCAGTACTTC. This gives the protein CASSFVMGKVDEQYF.

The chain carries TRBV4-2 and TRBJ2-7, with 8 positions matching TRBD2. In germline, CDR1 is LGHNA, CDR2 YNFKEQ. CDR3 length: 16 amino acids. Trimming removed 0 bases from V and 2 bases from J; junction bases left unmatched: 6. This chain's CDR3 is CASSQEKTSVAYEQYF. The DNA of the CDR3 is TGTGCCAGCAGCCAAGAGAAGACTAGCGTGGCCTACGAGCAGTACTTC.

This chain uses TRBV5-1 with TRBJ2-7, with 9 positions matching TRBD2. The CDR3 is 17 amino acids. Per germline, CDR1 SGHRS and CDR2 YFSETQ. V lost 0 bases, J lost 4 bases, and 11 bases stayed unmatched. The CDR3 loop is CASSLERGAPEDYEQYF. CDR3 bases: TGCGCCAGCAGCTTGGAGCGGGGGGCCCCAGAAGATTACGAGCAGTACTTC.

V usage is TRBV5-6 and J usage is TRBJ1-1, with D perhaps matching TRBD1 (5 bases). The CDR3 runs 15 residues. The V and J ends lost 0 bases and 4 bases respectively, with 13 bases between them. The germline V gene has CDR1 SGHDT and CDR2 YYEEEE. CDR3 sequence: CASSLESGQSTEAFF. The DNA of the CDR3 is TGTGCCAGCAGCTTGGAGTCAGGGCAGAGCACTGAAGCTTTCTTT.

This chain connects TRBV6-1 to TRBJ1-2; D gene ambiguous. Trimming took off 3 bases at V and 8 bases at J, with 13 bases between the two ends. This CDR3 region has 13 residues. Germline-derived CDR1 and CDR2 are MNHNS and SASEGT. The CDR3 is CASSEAGEDGYTF. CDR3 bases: TGTGCCAGCAGTGAGGCAGGAGAGGACGGCTACACCTTC.

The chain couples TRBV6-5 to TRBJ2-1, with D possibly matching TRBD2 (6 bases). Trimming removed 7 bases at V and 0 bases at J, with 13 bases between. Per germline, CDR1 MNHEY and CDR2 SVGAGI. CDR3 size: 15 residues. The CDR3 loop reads CASTSLATSYNEQFF. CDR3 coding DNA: TGTGCCAGCACTTCGCTAGCGACCTCCTACAATGAGCAGTTCTTC.

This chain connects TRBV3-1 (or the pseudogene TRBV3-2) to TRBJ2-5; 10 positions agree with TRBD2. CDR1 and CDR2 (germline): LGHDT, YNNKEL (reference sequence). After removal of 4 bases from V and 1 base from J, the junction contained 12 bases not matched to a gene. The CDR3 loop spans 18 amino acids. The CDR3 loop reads CASSPTGSGGASQETQYF. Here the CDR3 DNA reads TGTGCCAGCAGCCCCACGGGCAGCGGGGGGGCCTCCCAAGAGACCCAGTACTTC.

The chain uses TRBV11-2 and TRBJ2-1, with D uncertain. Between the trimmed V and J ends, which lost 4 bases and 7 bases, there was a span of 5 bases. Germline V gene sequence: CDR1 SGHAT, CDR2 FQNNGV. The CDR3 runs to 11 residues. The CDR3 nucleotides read TGTGCCAGCAGCTCCCAGAATGAGCAGTTCTTC. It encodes CASSSQNEQFF.

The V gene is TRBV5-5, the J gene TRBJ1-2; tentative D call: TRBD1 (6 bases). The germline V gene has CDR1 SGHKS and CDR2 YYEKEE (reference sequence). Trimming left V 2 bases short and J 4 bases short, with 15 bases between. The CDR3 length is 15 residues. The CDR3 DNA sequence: TGTGCCAGCAGCTTACTCATGGGGGCGGCCTATGGCTACACCTTC. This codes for CASSLLMGAAYGYTF.

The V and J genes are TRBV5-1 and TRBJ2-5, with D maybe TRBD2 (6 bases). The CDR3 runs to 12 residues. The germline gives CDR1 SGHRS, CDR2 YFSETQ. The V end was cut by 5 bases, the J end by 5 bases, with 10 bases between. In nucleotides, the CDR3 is TGCGCCAGCAGGGGGGAGGCGGAGACCCAGTACTTC. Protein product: CASRGEAETQYF.

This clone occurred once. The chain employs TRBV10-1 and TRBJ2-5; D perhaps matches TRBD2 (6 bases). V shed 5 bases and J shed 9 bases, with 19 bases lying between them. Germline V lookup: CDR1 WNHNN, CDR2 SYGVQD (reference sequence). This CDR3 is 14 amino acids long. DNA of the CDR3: TGCGCCAGCAGTCAGACTGGGACCGGCGGGGCCCAGTACTTC. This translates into CASSQTGTGGAQYF.

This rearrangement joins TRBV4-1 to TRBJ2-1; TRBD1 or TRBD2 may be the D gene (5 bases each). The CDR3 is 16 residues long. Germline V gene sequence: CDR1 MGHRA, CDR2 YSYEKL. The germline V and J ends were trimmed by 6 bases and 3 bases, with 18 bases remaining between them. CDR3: CASRKTFRGGYNEQFF. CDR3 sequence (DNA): TGCGCCAGCAGGAAAACCTTCCGTGGGGGCTACAATGAGCAGTTCTTC.

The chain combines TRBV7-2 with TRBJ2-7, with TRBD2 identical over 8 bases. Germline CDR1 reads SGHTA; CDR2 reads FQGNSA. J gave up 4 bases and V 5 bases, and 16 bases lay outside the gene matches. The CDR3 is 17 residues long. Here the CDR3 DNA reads TGTGCCAGCAGCCCCTCAGGGAGAGCGGGGGCCTTTTACGAGCAGTACTTC. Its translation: CASSPSGRAGAFYEQYF.

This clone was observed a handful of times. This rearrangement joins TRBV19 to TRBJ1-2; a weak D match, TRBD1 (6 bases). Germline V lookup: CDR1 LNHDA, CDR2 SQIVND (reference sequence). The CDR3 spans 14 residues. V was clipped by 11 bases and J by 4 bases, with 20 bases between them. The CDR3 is CAALRGARVYGYTF. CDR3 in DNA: TGTGCCGCCCTGAGGGGGGCGCGAGTCTATGGCTACACCTTC.

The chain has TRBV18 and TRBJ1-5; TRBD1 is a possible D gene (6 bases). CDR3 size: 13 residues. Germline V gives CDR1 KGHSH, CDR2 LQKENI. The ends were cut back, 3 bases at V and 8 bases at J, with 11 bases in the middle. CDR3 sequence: CASSPGQREPQHF. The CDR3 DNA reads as TGTGCCAGCTCACCTGGACAGCGGGAGCCCCAGCATTTT.

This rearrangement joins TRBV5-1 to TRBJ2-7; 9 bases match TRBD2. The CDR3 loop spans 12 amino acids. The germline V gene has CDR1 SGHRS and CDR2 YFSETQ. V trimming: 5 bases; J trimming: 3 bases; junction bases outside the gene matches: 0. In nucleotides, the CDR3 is TGCGCCAGCAGGCGGGAGGGCTACGAGCAGTACTTC. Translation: CASRREGYEQYF.